The clone carrying this T cell receptor beta chain has just a few counts. TCRdb fed the 5' RACE reads into MiXCR, producing one record per CDR3 protein. The data hold under 650,000 distinct CDR3 sequences, with over 15% observed a single time. The data belong to a study of T-cell memory formation after mild COVID-19. Study-wide background: The two donors had largely donor-specific TCR clusters.

The source material was PBMCs or a T cell subset sorted from them (not recorded which). The receptor was derived from an adult woman who had mild COVID-19 (a few samples of this study predate the infection). Cell type and time point are not known.

As DNA, the CDR3 is TGTGCCAGCGGACAGAGCTCTGGAAACACCATATATTTT. This sequence encodes CASGQSSGNTIYF. The V gene is TRBV6-5, the J gene TRBJ1-3; a weak D match, TRBD1 (6 bases). In germline, CDR1 is MNHEY, CDR2 SVGAGI. The CDR3 totals 13 residues. The V gene lost 8 bases and the J gene lost 0 bases, with 8 bases spanning the gap.